This TCR beta chain was obtained from a study of T cell changes during pregnancy in multiple sclerosis. V was pared by 6 bases and J by 4 bases, with 12 bases between. The V gene's germline CDR1 is SGHVS and CDR2 FNYEAQ. This CDR3 spans 14 amino acids. The protocol was immunoSEQ multiplex PCR, while the TCRdb copy is restricted to in-frame clones and leaves out a portion. Among around 88,000 clones, almost 95% were seen once, and the ten largest hold 2.6%. The chain is built from TRBV7-6 and TRBJ2-2, with TRBD1 as a possible D gene (5 bases). The sequencing here drew on peripheral blood, taken in the first trimester of pregnancy. The sequence was collected from a female donor with multiple sclerosis, enrolled in a pregnancy study. CDR3 sequence reads: CASSRQGPTGELFF. The DNA of the CDR3 is TGTGCCAGCAGTAGGCAGGGTCCCACCGGGGAGCTGTTTTTT.